The 32 T cell receptor beta chains listed next were all sequenced from one sample in a study of shared clonotypes between healthy human individuals. Profiling relied on immunoSEQ multiplex PCR, and the TCRdb table lists in-frame clones only, not all of them. The data show around 560,000 clones, 85% to 95% seen once. Positive CCR7 selection of CD45RO-negative cells yielded the naive CD8 cells, and terminally differentiated effector memory CD45RA+ cells were excluded. Material: naive CD8+ T cells sorted from blood. These receptors were obtained from a woman aged 25-40 years in good health.

The DNA for the CDR3 is TGCGCCAGCAGTGAGTCTCTCTACGAGCAGTACTTC. It encodes CASSESLYEQYF. The chain is built from TRBV10-2 and TRBJ2-7; D is unresolved. Trimming took 0 bases from V and 3 from J, leaving 3 bases between them. This CDR3 spans 12 amino acids. Germline V gene data show CDR1 as WSHSY and CDR2 as SAAADI.

The chain carries TRBV4-1 and TRBJ2-3; the D is unclear. The CDR3 consists of 12 residues. Deletions cut 1 base from V and 5 bases from J, with 4 bases between. Germline V gives CDR1 MGHRA, CDR2 YSYEKL. The CDR3 DNA is TGCGCCAGCAGCCAAGCCGAAGATACGCAGTATTTT. It is translated as CASSQAEDTQYF.

The rearrangement uses TRBV9 and TRBJ2-1; D remains ambiguous. CDR1 and CDR2 (germline): SGDLS, YYNGEE. This CDR3 is built from 12 residues. V lost 0 bases to trimming and J lost 7 bases, with 5 bases between them. The CDR3 DNA reads TGTGCCAGCAGCGTAGATAGTAATGAGCAGTTCTTC. This translates into CASSVDSNEQFF.

V gene TRBV7-9 combines with J gene TRBJ2-1; 8 bases fit TRBD1. CDR1 SEHNR and CDR2 FQNEAQ come from the germline V gene (reference sequence). This CDR3 comprises 16 residues. V lost 5 bases to trimming and J lost 10 bases; unmatched junction nucleotides: 16. The CDR3 nucleotides are TGTGCCAGCAGCCCCCCGGACAGGGTGCAAAAGTCAGAGCAGTTCTTC. Amino acid sequence: CASSPPDRVQKSEQFF. Full variable domain (missing parts from reference TRBV7-9 and TRBJ2-1): DTGVSQNPRHKITKRGQNVTFRCDPISEHNRLYWYRQTLGQGPEFLTYFQNEAQLEKSRLLSDRFSAERPKGSFSTLEIQRTEQGDSAMYLCASSPPDRVQKSEQFFGPGTRLTVL.

V and J are TRBV10-3 and TRBJ2-1; 7 bases are a match to TRBD2. The V gene end was trimmed by 1 base and the J gene end by 4 bases; junction bases not matched to a gene: 10. The CDR3 consists of 17 residues. CDR1 and CDR2 from the germline V gene are ENHRY and SYGVKD. The chain's CDR3 is CAISELGTSGIYNEQFF. CDR3 nucleotides: TGTGCCATCAGTGAGTTGGGGACGAGCGGGATATACAATGAGCAGTTCTTC.

This sequence joins TRBV9 and TRBJ1-1; D ambiguous. V was shortened by 3 bases and J by 4 bases, with 10 bases between the two germline ends. CDR1 SGDLS and CDR2 YYNGEE come from the germline V gene. The CDR3 is made up of 13 amino acids. CDR3 sequence (DNA): TGTGCCAGCAGCGCCACGACCGGCACTGAAGCTTTCTTT. This codes for CASSATTGTEAFF.

A remark on this clone: Just one base apart from a much larger clone, this may be a read error. Other nucleotide sequences in the sample specify the same CDR3. This chain joins TRBV5-6 and TRBJ2-7; D may match TRBD1 or TRBD2 (5 bases each). V lost 2 bases, J lost 3 bases, and 6 bases lay in between. In germline, CDR1 is SGHDT, CDR2 YYEEEE. This CDR3 is 12 amino acids long. CDR3 sequence reads: CASSFGGYEQYF. The CDR3 DNA is TGTGCCAGCAGCTTTGGGGGCTACGAGCAGTACTTC.

The chain uses TRBV25-1 and TRBJ1-2; tentatively, D is TRBD1 (5 bases). CDR1 is MGHDK, CDR2 SYGVNS, per germline. V was shortened by 5 bases and J by 8 bases, with 15 bases between the two germline ends. The CDR3 consists of 13 residues. CDR3 loop: CASSNGQGGGYTF. The CDR3 nucleotides are TGTGCCAGCAGTAATGGGCAGGGCGGAGGCTACACCTTC.

To note about this clone: Other DNA sequences from this sample encode an identical CDR3 as well. This sequence joins TRBV28 and TRBJ2-1; 11 bases agree with TRBD2. After removal of 2 bases from V and 7 bases from J, the junction contained 1 base not matched to a gene. Looked up from germline, CDR1 is MDHEN and CDR2 is SYDVKM. The CDR3 has 14 amino acids. CDR3: CASSLTSGSNEQFF. As DNA, the CDR3 is TGTGCCAGCAGTTTAACTAGCGGGAGTAATGAGCAGTTCTTC.

This clone was recorded once. The chain is built from TRBV27 and TRBJ2-1; 14 positions match TRBD2. V lost 7 bases to trimming and J lost 7 bases; unmatched junction nucleotides: 6. This CDR3 is built from 15 residues. Germline CDR1 MNHEY, CDR2 SMNVEV (reference sequence). CDR3 loop: CASTYGTSGSNEQFF. The DNA for the CDR3 is TGTGCCAGCACCTACGGGACTAGCGGGAGTAATGAGCAGTTCTTC.

The chain recombines TRBV5-4 with TRBJ2-7; 7 bases agree with TRBD2. Germline V gene sequence: CDR1 SGHNT, CDR2 YYREEE (reference sequence). The CDR3 has 15 residues. Unmatched junction bases numbered 8, after V lost 0 bases and J lost 5 bases. CDR3 residues: CASSLVGEGQDEQYF. In DNA, the CDR3 is TGTGCCAGCAGCTTGGTGGGGGAGGGCCAAGACGAGCAGTACTTC.

The V call is TRBV27, the J call TRBJ2-7; D might be TRBD1 or TRBD2, each matching 5 bases. The CDR3 consists of 14 residues. V was clipped by 8 bases and J by 7 bases, with 21 bases between them. CDR1 is MNHEY, CDR2 SMNVEV, per germline (reference sequence). The chain's CDR3 is CASLPVGGGGEQYF. The CDR3 nucleotides are TGTGCCAGCTTACCGGTTGGGGGTGGGGGAGAGCAGTACTTC.

With respect to this clone: Other DNA sequences within the sample encode an identical CDR3. The chain couples TRBV13 to TRBJ2-3; D gene uncertain. The CDR3 consists of 12 residues. Trimming took 0 bases from V and 6 from J, leaving 4 bases between them. CDR1 and CDR2 (germline): PRHDT, FYEKMQ (reference sequence). Here the CDR3 DNA reads TGTGCCAGCAGCTTAGGCCGCGATACGCAGTATTTT. Protein: CASSLGRDTQYF.

Only one count was recorded for this clone. The CDR3 region has the DNA TGTGCCAGCAGTGACTCCTGGATAGGCTTCTTT. It encodes CASSDSWIGFF. The V call is TRBV2, the J call TRBJ1-1; D remains ambiguous. The length of the CDR3 is 11 residues. V was pared by 3 bases and J by 14 bases, with 13 bases between. Germline CDR1 is SNHLY and CDR2 is FYNNEI.

V usage is TRBV27 and J usage is TRBJ2-3, with D maybe TRBD2 (6 bases). This CDR3 has 17 residues. The germline V gene encodes CDR1 MNHEY and CDR2 SMNVEV (reference sequence). The V and J ends lost 4 bases and 1 base respectively, with 18 bases between them. CDR3 DNA sequence: TGTGCCAGCAGTTCTTATTTCGGAGGGCCGGGCACAGATACGCAGTATTTT. The encoded protein is CASSSYFGGPGTDTQYF.

The CDR3 here is CASSLAKGQGNEKLFF. Here the CDR3 DNA reads TGTGCCAGCAGCTTAGCGAAGGGACAGGGCAACGAAAAACTGTTTTTT. The chain joins TRBV7-9 to TRBJ1-4; 9 bases line up with TRBD1. Trimming at V came to 0 bases and at J to 8 bases, leaving 7 bases not matched to a gene. The germline V gene has CDR1 SEHNR and CDR2 FQNEAQ (reference sequence). CDR3 length: 16 residues.

The sample holds one count of this clone. The V call is TRBV9, the J call TRBJ2-3, with 8 bases matching TRBD1. The CDR3 extends over 20 amino acids. The germline gives CDR1 SGDLS, CDR2 YYNGEE. With V trimmed by 3 bases and J by 0 bases, 18 bases remained unmatched. In nucleotides, the CDR3 is TGTGCCAGCAGCGCGCGGCCTAAGGGGACAGGCCAATCTAGCACAGATACGCAGTATTTT. Encoded protein: CASSARPKGTGQSSTDTQYF. Combining the CDR3 with reference TRBV9 and TRBJ2-3 gives the whole variable domain DSGVTQTPKHLITATGQRVTLRCSPRSGDLSVYWYQQSLDQGLQFLIQYYNGEERAKGNILERFSAQQFPDLHSELNLSSLELGDSALYFCASSARPKGTGQSSTDTQYFGPGTRLTVL.

This clone came up once. The genes are TRBV10-1 and TRBJ2-1, with TRBD2 matching over 11 bases. V lost 5 bases and J lost 8; bases outside the gene matches: 14. CDR1 is WNHNN and CDR2 is SYGVQD in the germline V gene (reference sequence). The CDR3 length is 17 residues. The CDR3 DNA is TGCGCCAGCAGTATTAGCGGGAGGGGAGTAAACGGGGATGAGCAGTTCTTC. As protein: CASSISGRGVNGDEQFF.

V is TRBV10-2 and J is TRBJ2-7, with no clear D. Between the trimmed V and J ends, which lost 7 bases and 3 bases, there was a span of 4 bases. The CDR3 consists of 10 residues. Germline-derived CDR1 and CDR2 are WSHSY and SAAADI. The CDR3 DNA follows: TGCGCCAGCACAGACTACGAGCAGTACTTC. Translating gives CASTDYEQYF.

CDR3 in DNA: TGTGCCAGCAGTTGGGTGAGCAGGGGCAATCAGCCCCAGCATTTT. This codes for CASSWVSRGNQPQHF. The rearrangement links TRBV28 to TRBJ1-5, with D possibly being TRBD1 (5 bases). Germline CDR1 is MDHEN and CDR2 is SYDVKM. V was shortened by 4 bases and J by 2 bases, with 12 bases between the two germline ends. The CDR3 is 15 residues long.

The chain carries TRBV4-1 and TRBJ1-1, with no clear D. This CDR3 has 13 residues. The germline gives CDR1 MGHRA, CDR2 YSYEKL. Deletions cut 0 bases from V and 7 bases from J, with 9 bases between. CDR3 loop: CASSQESPNEAFF. The DNA for the CDR3 is TGCGCCAGCAGCCAAGAATCCCCCAATGAAGCTTTCTTT.

J is TRBJ2-5 and V is TRBV4-1; TRBD2 aligns across 8 bases. The J call may be mistaken, given a closer DNA end match to TRBJ2-7. The CDR3 has 15 amino acids. Per germline, CDR1 MGHRA and CDR2 YSYEKL. As DNA, the CDR3 is TGCGCCAGCAGCCCACGCAGCAGCGGGAGCTACGAGCAGTACTTC. This gives the protein CASSPRSSGSYEQYF.

The chain joins TRBV28 to TRBJ1-2; 9 bases agree with TRBD1. The CDR3 is 15 amino acids. Germline V gene data show CDR1 as MDHEN and CDR2 as SYDVKM. V trimming: 5 bases; J trimming: 6 bases; junction bases outside the gene matches: 10. CDR3 bases: TGTGCCAGCAGTACTATACAGGGGGCGTTGGATGGCTACACCTTC. Translating it yields CASSTIQGALDGYTF.

The chain combines TRBV4-1 with TRBJ1-2; 7 nucleotides align to TRBD1. Unmatched junction bases numbered 4, after V lost 0 bases and J lost 6 bases. Germline loops: CDR1 MGHRA, CDR2 YSYEKL. CDR3 length equals 14 residues. CDR3 in DNA: TGCGCCAGCAGCCAAGAGAGGGGGCGAGATGGCTACACCTTC. It is translated as CASSQERGRDGYTF.

This clone showed up just once. V gene TRBV5-6 combines with J gene TRBJ1-2, with a tentative D call TRBD1 (6 bases). CDR3 size: 15 residues. V lost 1 base and J lost 4, with 14 bases in between. Germline lookup yields CDR1 SGHDT and CDR2 YYEEEE. The CDR3 nucleotides are TGTGCCAGCAGCTTGTGGACAGTTTCTAGCTATGGCTACACCTTC. Encoded protein: CASSLWTVSSYGYTF.

The J gene is TRBJ1-1, the V gene TRBV19; D is uncertain. CDR3 length: 14 residues. Germline values: CDR1 LNHDA, CDR2 SQIVND (reference sequence). Trimming took 5 bases from V and 1 from J, leaving 11 bases between them. CDR3 region: CASSPALTNTEAFF. In DNA form, the CDR3 reads TGTGCCAGTAGTCCGGCCCTTACGAACACTGAAGCTTTCTTT.

The gene calls are TRBV11-2 and TRBJ2-1; 7 bases fit TRBD1. The J segment lost 8 bases and the V segment lost 5 bases, leaving 18 bases of the junction unmatched. Germline-derived CDR1 and CDR2 are SGHAT and FQNNGV. This CDR3 region has 17 residues. This CDR3 reads CASSRQRGPPQGDEQFF. As DNA, the CDR3 is TGTGCCAGCAGCCGTCAAAGGGGCCCCCCCCAGGGGGATGAGCAGTTCTTC.

Comments on this clone: The sample has other DNA sequences that encode this CDR3 too. The chain employs TRBV27 and TRBJ2-5; 11 nucleotides align to TRBD1. The J call could be wrong; TRBJ2-7 is a better fit for the DNA end. Germline V gene lookup returns CDR1 MNHEY and CDR2 SMNVEV (reference sequence). The CDR3 runs to 14 residues. The CDR3 sequence is CASSSGTGGYEQYF. The DNA of the CDR3 is TGTGCCAGCAGTTCTGGGACAGGGGGCTACGAGCAGTACTTC.

The rearrangement uses TRBV7-9 and TRBJ2-1; 10 bases agree with TRBD2. After removal of 4 bases from V and 7 bases from J, the junction contained 7 bases not matched to a gene. The V gene's germline CDR1 is SEHNR and CDR2 FQNEAQ (reference sequence). The CDR3 consists of 15 residues. CDR3 residues: CASSSGLAEGNEQFF. The CDR3 nucleotides are TGTGCCAGCAGCTCCGGACTAGCGGAGGGGAATGAGCAGTTCTTC.

This chain connects TRBV28 to TRBJ2-5; D is perhaps TRBD1 or TRBD2 (5 bases each). The germline V gene has CDR1 MDHEN and CDR2 SYDVKM. CDR3 length: 17 residues. Trimming removed 8 bases at V and 1 base at J, with 23 bases between. In nucleotides, the CDR3 is TGTGCCAGCGGGTCCCACCGGGGCAGGCGGATCCAAGAGACCCAGTACTTC. Amino acid sequence: CASGSHRGRRIQETQYF.

The chain combines TRBV27 with TRBJ2-5, with D tentatively TRBD2 (6 bases). V dropped 2 bases and J dropped 4 bases, with 11 bases sitting between them. There are 14 residues in the CDR3. Germline-derived CDR1 and CDR2 are MNHEY and SMNVEV (reference sequence). CDR3 loop: CASSLVGGGETQYF. In DNA form, the CDR3 reads TGTGCCAGCAGTTTAGTTGGGGGAGGAGAGACCCAGTACTTC.

Worth noting for this clone: A much larger clone is a single base away; this may be a read error. The sample holds other DNA sequences that translate to the same CDR3. V is TRBV19 and J is TRBJ1-1; D not resolved. The V gene lost 2 bases and the J gene lost 2 bases, with 6 bases spanning the gap. CDR3 size: 13 residues. Germline values: CDR1 LNHDA, CDR2 SQIVND (reference sequence). CDR3: CASSIWLNTEAFF. In DNA form, the CDR3 reads TGTGCCAGTAGTATATGGTTAAACACTGAAGCTTTCTTT.